This section outlines one TCR beta chain sequence together with its context. V shed 0 bases and J 6 bases; nucleotides not matched to a gene: 1. This CDR3 has 14 residues. Germline-derived CDR1 and CDR2 are SGHVS and FNYEAQ. Clones were read by immunoSEQ multiplex PCR, and TCRdb kept only the in-frame ones, dropping some. The sample records approximately 220,000 clones, about 94% being singletons. The sample belongs to a study of control samples from healthy donors and cancer patients. Sequenced: blood. This chain connects TRBV7-6 to TRBJ2-7; 11 bases align to TRBD2. This receptor was obtained from a man between 50 and 59 years old in good health. CDR3 in DNA: TGTGCCAGCAGCTTAGCTAGCGGGGGGGCCGAGCAGTACTTC. Amino acid sequence: CASSLASGGAEQYF.